The sequence of this T cell receptor beta chain was determined in a study of cytomegalovirus exposure and HLA in healthy donors. The PCR was carried out with 60 Vbeta primers and 13 Jbeta primers. Generated by immunoSEQ multiplex PCR, the TCRdb table keeps only in-frame clones and is missing some. Of fewer than 200,000 clones listed, around 79% are singletons. Looked up from germline, CDR1 is MNHEY and CDR2 is SVGAGI. V shed 5 bases and J 0 bases; nucleotides not matched to a gene: 7. CDR3 length: 15 amino acids. The gene calls are TRBV6-5 and TRBJ2-7, with TRBD1 identical over 7 bases. The specimen sequenced was PBMCs. This sequence was found in a middle-aged man in good health and CMV-seronegative. This CDR3 reads CASSGYAGGSYEQYF. CDR3 nucleotides: TGTGCCAGCAGTGGCTACGCAGGGGGCTCCTACGAGCAGTACTTC.